A selection of T cell receptor beta chains follows, all from one sample in a study of Graves' ophthalmopathy and Graves' hyperthyroidism. TCRdb reanalysed the multiplex PCR reads using MiXCR and keeps one entry per CDR3 protein. The top ten hold under 3% of the sample, which has hundreds of thousands of distinct CDR3 sequences, roughly 21% seen once. Input material: peripheral blood. The receptors were gathered from a woman aged 18-29 years with stable Graves' hyperthyroidism. CDR3s leave out the opening cysteine and the closing phenylalanine or tryptophan.

V: TRBV15; CDR3: ATSRDLRGDGYT
V: TRBV20-1; CDR3: SAKSSGSETQY
V: TRBV19; CDR3: ASSEREDTEAF
V: TRBV30; CDR3: AWSGGLQETQY
V: TRBV20-1; CDR3: SAREQGNTEAF
V: TRBV20-1; CDR3: SVAPLRTEAF
V: TRBV29-1; CDR3: SVTEWGAGNTEAF
V: TRBV20-1; CDR3: SARDLRFSSYNSPLH
V: TRBV24-1; CDR3: ATSTSDRAAEAF
V: TRBV28; CDR3: ASSPSMGNQPQH
V: TRBV12-3/TRBV12-4; CDR3: ASSSQFLNTEAF
V: TRBV20-1; CDR3: SATSPWDGTDTQY
V: TRBV10-3; CDR3: AISDFDGTALAKNIQY
V: TRBV27; CDR3: ASSSRGPQIAKNIKY
V: TRBV6-1; CDR3: ASSALIYEQY
V: TRBV6-1; CDR3: ASSAGPNNYGYT
V: TRBV20-1; CDR3: SARWGTTQNTIY
V: TRBV6-1; CDR3: ASKVADQETQY
V: TRBV12-3/TRBV12-4; CDR3: ASSLRQGNYNQPRH
V: TRBV6-2/TRBV6-3; CDR3: ASSYLREGVWAKNIQY
V: TRBV29-1; CDR3: SVRPTSGRGAQETQY
V: TRBV9; CDR3: ASSVGSETNNYEQY
V: TRBV28; CDR3: ASSLSTGNTIY
V: TRBV19; CDR3: ASKPSGSYEQY
V: TRBV7-8; CDR3: ASSLGVVGILYTGELF